This record looks at one T cell receptor beta chain sequence and its context. Study processing details: Amplification of reference gene primers was used by the study to estimate nucleated cell counts. TCRdb's copy holds only in-frame clones and misses some; the assay was immunoSEQ multiplex PCR. V, J and clone size derive from that table, while D and trimming were established from the DNA sequence. The sample includes about 94,000 clones, more than 70% of them seen just once. Deletions cut 1 base from V and 8 bases from J, with 8 bases between. CDR3 size: 12 residues. Germline V CDR1 and CDR2: SEHNR, FQNEAQ (reference sequence). This sample is drawn from a study of blood T cell repertoires in COVID-19. Whole-study context: Donors in the United States, Italy and Spain gave samples during acute or convalescent COVID-19. The cDNA or gDNA used as material had been derived from T cells, B-cell-depleted T cells, or PBMCs.

The gene calls are TRBV7-9 and TRBJ1-2; D call uncertain. The sample consisted of peripheral blood. The clonotype originates from a human donor with acute or convalescent COVID-19. The donor label of this sample is uncertain. The CDR3 coding sequence is TGTGCCAGCAGCTTAGTCGTGGGCGGCTACACCTTC. It encodes CASSLVVGGYTF.